Listed below are T cell receptor beta chains from one sample, sequenced in a study of T cell repertoires in cytomegalovirus infection. MiXCR, run by TCRdb on the reads, gives a single entry per CDR3 protein. The sample holds roughly 100,000 distinct CDR3 sequences, about 17% seen once. The sequenced sample consisted of PBMCs. These receptors came from a human donor in good health (CMV status not recorded). Some clones in this sample may be carry-over from other donors' samples. CDR3s include the opening cysteine and the closing phenylalanine or tryptophan. The order of the fields is clone size, D gene, J gene, V gene, CDR3 protein, CDR3 DNA. The D gene is left open where the match is weak. Rows may omit the clone size; those that give it use once, few, many or a size class.

>many|TRBD2|TRBJ2-5|TRBV7-9
CASSSGSGGLETQYF
TGTGCCAGCAGCTCGGGGAGCGGGGGTCTAGAGACCCAGTACTTC
>many|-|TRBJ1-4|TRBV7-8
CASSLGWGLANEKLFF
TGTGCCAGCAGCTTAGGTTGGGGGCTGGCTAATGAAAAACTGTTTTTT
>-|TRBD1|TRBJ2-7|TRBV10-3
CAISVTSGGEMASGYF
TGTGCCATCAGTGTGACCTCAGGGGGCGAGATGGCCTCGGGGTACTTC
>many|-|TRBJ1-1|TRBV15
CATSRDWGTEAFF
TGTGCCACCAGCAGAGATTGGGGCACTGAAGCTTTCTTT
>many|-|TRBJ1-4|TRBV12-3/TRBV12-4
CASSYGSLSYNEKLFF
TGTGCCAGCAGTTATGGCAGCCTATCTTATAATGAAAAACTGTTTTTT
>few|TRBD1|TRBJ1-2|TRBV5-1
CASSLGDREIRYGYTF
TGCGCCAGCAGCTTAGGAGACAGGGAAATTCGATATGGCTACACCTTC
>many|TRBD1|TRBJ1-2|TRBV7-6
CASSPQTGPYGYTF
TGTGCCAGCAGCCCCCAGACAGGGCCGTATGGCTACACCTTC
>many|-|TRBJ2-5|TRBV7-2
CASSLSSLGEETQYF
TGTGCCAGCAGCTTATCCAGCCTTGGGGAAGAGACCCAGTACTTC
>few|-|TRBJ2-3|TRBV10-3
CAISESGAGTDTQYF
TGTGCCATCAGTGAATCAGGGGCCGGCACAGATACGCAGTATTTT
>-|TRBD2|TRBJ2-1|TRBV7-2
CASSLLAGVYNEQFF
TGTGCCAGCAGTTTGTTAGCGGGGGTCTACAATGAGCAGTTCTTC
>few|TRBD1|TRBJ2-7|TRBV29-1
CSAEGDSTYEQYF
TGCAGCGCCGAGGGGGACAGTACCTACGAGCAGTACTTC
>many|-|TRBJ2-3|TRBV7-6
CASSQKGLTDTQYF
TGTGCCAGCAGCCAAAAGGGACTCACAGATACGCAGTATTTT
>few|TRBD2|TRBJ2-7|TRBV7-6
CASSSPSGGIYEQYF
TGTGCCAGCAGCTCTCCTAGCGGGGGGATCTACGAGCAGTACTTC
>-|-|TRBJ2-2|TRBV3-1
CASSQSLGTGELFF
TGTGCCAGCAGCCAATCCTTGGGTACCGGGGAGCTGTTTTTT
>few|-|TRBJ2-1|TRBV6-4
CASSNLQGDEQFF
TGTGCCAGCAGCAACCTTCAGGGCGATGAGCAGTTCTTC
>-|TRBD1|TRBJ2-3|TRBV5-4
CASSQARGLLDTQYF
TGTGCCAGCAGTCAGGCCAGGGGGTTGTTAGATACGCAGTATTTT
>-|-|TRBJ1-3|TRBV18
CASSPLADSGNTIYF
TGTGCCAGCTCACCATTGGCAGACTCTGGAAACACCATATATTTT
>-|TRBD2|TRBJ2-3|TRBV6-6
CASSYSLAGGSTDTQYF
TGTGCCAGCAGTTACTCTCTAGCGGGGGGGAGCACAGATACGCAGTATTTT
>-|-|TRBJ1-6|TRBV7-2
CASSLGPVNSPLHF
TGTGCCAGCAGCTTGGGACCTGTGAATTCACCCCTCCACTTT
>few|TRBD1|TRBJ2-3|TRBV29-1
CSVPGQGGDTQYF
TGCAGCGTGCCCGGACAGGGAGGAGATACGCAGTATTTT
>-|-|TRBJ1-5|TRBV15
CATSRDGQVGNQPQHF
TGTGCCACCAGCAGAGATGGCCAGGTCGGCAATCAGCCCCAGCATTTT
>few|-|TRBJ2-3|TRBV7-9
CASSFTGDRYTQYF
TGTGCCAGCAGCTTCACGGGGGATAGGTATACGCAGTATTTT